The clone carrying this T cell receptor beta chain was counted ten times or more. Its antigen is undetermined. The data belong to a study of T cell repertoires in cytomegalovirus infection. General study results and limits: Of the TCR beta families, the public ones yielded a cumulative frequency that identified carriers of CMV plus the relevant HLA.

J was trimmed by 8 bases and V by 2 bases; bases with no gene match: 6. Germline lookup yields CDR1 SGHTA and CDR2 FQGNSA. This CDR3 is built from 14 residues. TCRdb re-called the reads through MiXCR, storing one row per CDR3 protein. The sample lists about 260,000 distinct CDR3 sequences; roughly 9% were seen once. The chain uses TRBV7-2 and TRBJ1-2; 9 nucleotides line up with TRBD1. The material sequenced was PBMCs. This receptor was identified in a human donor in good health (CMV status not recorded). Some clones in this sample may be carry-over from other donors' samples. The DNA of the CDR3 is TGTGCCAGCAGCTTAAACAGGGGGCTGGACGGCTACACCTTC. Translated: CASSLNRGLDGYTF.